Below are 20 T cell receptor beta chains sequenced from a single sample in a study of CD8 T cells in ankylosing spondylitis (dated by TCRdb to 2017 to 2019). Libraries came from 5' RACE. Sequencer: Illumina HiSeq 2500. In-frame beta chains were kept once TCRdb had trimmed the public reads at Q25 with fastp and called clones with MiXCR. Entries that share a CDR3 protein sequence are merged under the most common genes and DNA. This sample is represented by some 92,000 distinct CDR3 sequences; 27% of them were singletons. The ten biggest clones cover around 60% of the sample. The material sequenced was blood, either unsorted or a sorted T cell fraction (not recorded which). All receptors derive from a male donor with ankylosing spondylitis or in good health (not recorded which).

Note on this clonotype: A much bigger clone sits one base away, suggesting this may be a read error. The V and J genes are TRBV29-1 and TRBJ2-7; D remains unclear. The CDR3 runs 12 residues. V shed 3 bases and J shed 8 bases, with 14 bases lying between them. In germline, CDR1 is SQVTM, CDR2 ANQGSEA. The CDR3 bases are TGCAGCGTTGATGGGTGCGGTGATAAGCAGTACTTC. It yields the protein CSVDGCGDKQYF.

This clonotype occurred a few times. V and J are TRBV18 and TRBJ1-1; D gene uncertain. The CDR3 contains 16 residues. Germline V gives CDR1 KGHSH, CDR2 LQKENI. V lost 6 bases to trimming and J lost 5 bases, with 22 bases between them. This CDR3 reads CASSLLKEHLGTEAFF. Written as DNA, the CDR3 is TGTGCCAGCTCTCTACTTAAAGAGCACCTGGGGACTGAAGCTTTCTTT.

V is TRBV7-2 and J is TRBJ2-5, with D perhaps TRBD1 (5 bases). V lost 3 bases to trimming and J lost 4 bases, with 9 bases between them. The CDR3 consists of 13 residues. Germline V CDR1 and CDR2: SGHTA, FQGNSA. The CDR3 coding sequence is TGTGCCAGCAGCTTTCAGGGTTCAGAGACCCAGTACTTC. It yields the protein CASSFQGSETQYF.

The table lists this clonotype with a few counts. V is TRBV6-1 and J is TRBJ1-2; 7 bases fit TRBD1. Trimming at V came to 5 bases and at J to 8 bases, leaving 11 bases not matched to a gene. CDR1 and CDR2 (germline): MNHNS, SASEGT. The CDR3 extends over 14 amino acids. In DNA form, the CDR3 reads TGTGCCAGCAGTCAGGGACAGTTAGCGTTCGGCTACACCTTC. Translated, it gives CASSQGQLAFGYTF.

This clonotype was seen a handful of times. J is TRBJ2-5 and V is TRBV29-1, with D tentatively TRBD2 (6 bases). The CDR3 has 12 residues. V lost 5 bases, J lost 2 bases, and 9 bases lay in between. Germline V gene sequence: CDR1 SQVTM, CDR2 ANQGSEA. CDR3 sequence: CSVPGLQETQYF. The DNA of the CDR3 is TGCAGCGTTCCGGGACTTCAAGAGACCCAGTACTTC.

There are a few counts of this clonotype. The chain uses TRBV27 and TRBJ1-1; a weak D match, TRBD1 (5 bases). The germline CDR1 and CDR2 sequences are MNHEY and SMNVEV (reference sequence). The germline V and J ends were trimmed by 3 bases and 0 bases, with 11 bases remaining between them. CDR3 length: 15 amino acids. CDR3 DNA: TGTGCCAGCAGTTTGACAGCGTCCATGAACACTGAAGCTTTCTTT. Its protein product is CASSLTASMNTEAFF.

This clonotype has more than one count but fewer than ten. V usage is TRBV10-2 and J usage is TRBJ2-7; TRBD2 aligns across 8 bases. Germline V gene sequence: CDR1 WSHSY, CDR2 SAAADI. The V gene end was trimmed by 3 bases and the J gene end by 13 bases; junction bases not matched to a gene: 14. This CDR3 is 14 amino acids long. CDR3 DNA: TGCGCCAGCAGTGAAGGGACTAGGATTTCGGGCGGTTACTTC. This codes for CASSEGTRISGGYF.

The chain carries TRBV20-1 and TRBJ2-3; no clear D gene. The CDR3 sequence is 14 residues long. The germline CDR1 and CDR2 sequences are DFQATT and SNEGSKA (reference sequence). V was pared by 2 bases and J by 6 bases, with 15 bases between. This CDR3 is CSARTDSYSDTQYF. The DNA of the CDR3 is TGCAGTGCTAGAACCGATAGTTACTCTGATACGCAGTATTTT.

This clonotype was recorded a few times. The rearrangement joins TRBV20-1 to TRBJ2-1; possibly TRBD1 for D (6 bases). The V end lost 4 bases, the J end lost 8 bases, and 18 bases lay between the germline ends. Germline CDR1 is DFQATT and CDR2 is SNEGSKA (reference sequence). The CDR3 has 14 residues. The CDR3, as DNA: TGCAGTGCTACAGGGGACACGATGGTCGATGAGCAGTTCTTC. It translates to CSATGDTMVDEQFF.

Many counts were recorded for this clonotype. This chain's CDR3 is CASSLGDQIEQFF. CDR3 in DNA: TGTGCCAGCAGCCTGGGCGACCAGATTGAGCAGTTCTTC. The chain employs TRBV7-9 and TRBJ2-1, with no clear D. CDR1 is SEHNR and CDR2 is FQNEAQ in the germline V gene (reference sequence). V was cut by 5 bases and J by 9 bases, with 14 bases left in between. The CDR3 extends over 13 amino acids.

This chain connects TRBV5-1 to TRBJ1-5; 8 bases agree with TRBD1. Germline V gene data show CDR1 as SGHRS and CDR2 as YFSETQ. Trimming removed 0 bases from V and 3 bases from J; junction bases left unmatched: 5. The CDR3 has 16 residues. The CDR3 DNA is TGCGCCAGCAGCTTGGGCACAGGGGGGTTCAATCAGCCCCAGCATTTT. Protein sequence: CASSLGTGGFNQPQHF. Together with reference TRBV5-1 and TRBJ1-5, the CDR3 gives the full variable domain: KAGVTQTPRYLIKTRGQQVTLSCSPISGHRSVSWYQQTPGQGLQFLFEYFSETQRNKGNFPGRFSGRQFSNSRSEMNVSTLELGDSALYLCASSLGTGGFNQPQHFGDGTRLSIL.

This clonotype was picked up a small number of times. The chain joins TRBV5-1 to TRBJ1-1; 7 positions agree with TRBD1. This CDR3 is built from 13 residues. The ends lost 3 bases at V and 4 bases at J; junction bases unmatched: 3. Germline CDR1 reads SGHRS; CDR2 reads YFSETQ. In nucleotides, the CDR3 is TGCGCCAGCAGCTCACAGGGGAGCACTGAAGCTTTCTTT. Amino acids: CASSSQGSTEAFF.

The rearrangement links TRBV5-1 to TRBJ2-5; D assignment may be TRBD1 or TRBD2 (5 bases each). This CDR3 is 13 amino acids long. The V end lost 4 bases, the J end lost 3 bases, and 10 bases lay between the germline ends. The germline CDR1 and CDR2 sequences are SGHRS and YFSETQ. The CDR3 loop is CASSRGTEETQYF. Written as DNA, the CDR3 is TGCGCCAGCAGCCGTGGGACGGAAGAGACCCAGTACTTC.

This clonotype was counted at least ten times. The V call is TRBV20-1, the J call TRBJ1-2; TRBD1 might be the D (5 bases). The CDR3 loop spans 15 amino acids. The V and J ends lost 2 bases and 5 bases respectively, with 18 bases between them. Germline CDR1 and CDR2: DFQATT and SNEGSKA (reference sequence). In DNA form, the CDR3 reads TGCAGTGCTAGAACGGCGATGCGGGGCCTTTATGGCTACACCTTC. This sequence encodes CSARTAMRGLYGYTF.

This chain connects TRBV12-3 or TRBV12-4 to TRBJ1-4; D unclear. CDR3 length equals 14 residues. V was shortened by 5 bases and J by 2 bases, with 9 bases between the two germline ends. In DNA form, the CDR3 reads TGTGCCAGCAGTCCGGGAGGCACTAATGAAAAACTGTTTTTT. It is translated as CASSPGGTNEKLFF.

This clonotype has more than one count but fewer than ten. J is TRBJ1-2 and V is TRBV18, with 8 bases fitting TRBD1. The CDR3 contains 15 residues. V was clipped by 5 bases and J by 3 bases; unmatched bases: 8. CDR1 and CDR2 from the germline V gene are KGHSH and LQKENI. The CDR3 DNA is TGTGCCAGCTCATCACGACAGGGGCATCACTATGGCTACACCTTC. This sequence encodes CASSSRQGHHYGYTF. Full variable domain (rest looked up from reference TRBV18 and TRBJ1-2): NAGVMQNPRHLVRRRGQEARLRCSPMKGHSHVYWYRQLPEEGLKFMVYLQKENIIDESGMPKERFSAEFPKEGPSILRIQQVVRGDSAAYFCASSSRQGHHYGYTFGSGTRLTVV.

The chain couples TRBV18 to TRBJ1-6; TRBD1 is a possible D gene (5 bases). Germline-derived CDR1 and CDR2 are KGHSH and LQKENI. With 5 bases removed from V and 9 bases from J, the gap between germline ends came to 11 bases. The CDR3 totals 13 residues. In DNA form, the CDR3 reads TGTGCCAGCTCAACAGACAGCTCTTCACCCCTCCACTTT. Translation: CASSTDSSSPLHF.

The chain is built from TRBV7-3 and TRBJ2-3, with D possibly being TRBD2 (5 bases). Germline assignment: CDR1 SGHTA and CDR2 FQGTGA. The CDR3 loop spans 14 amino acids. V dropped 8 bases and J dropped 5 bases, with 17 bases sitting between them. CDR3 protein: CASADGLAEDTQYF. The CDR3 region has the DNA TGTGCCAGCGCCGACGGGCTAGCTGAAGATACGCAGTATTTT.

The rearrangement links TRBV7-2 to TRBJ1-2; 7 bases are a match to TRBD1. The J segment lost 4 bases and the V segment lost 6 bases, leaving 8 bases of the junction unmatched. The CDR3 has 14 residues. The V gene's germline CDR1 is SGHTA and CDR2 FQGNSA. The CDR3 nucleotides read TGTGCCAGCAGACCTCGGGACAGCCGCTATGGCTACACCTTC. Protein product: CASRPRDSRYGYTF.

In its sample, this clonotype was seen a few times. The chain couples TRBV12-3 or TRBV12-4 to TRBJ2-5; D perhaps matches TRBD2 (6 bases). Trimming took off 5 bases at V and 1 base at J, with 11 bases between the two ends. The CDR3 totals 14 residues. The CDR3, as DNA: TGTGCCAGCAGTGGGGGGACTCCCCAAGAGACCCAGTACTTC. Its translation is CASSGGTPQETQYF.